The rows below give T cell receptor beta chains drawn from one sample of a study of sequential checkpoint blockade in melanoma. Measured with immunoSEQ multiplex PCR; TCRdb has only the in-frame clones, and not every one. Of hundreds of clones in the sample, 21% were seen once. The source material was tumor tissue (inferred from file names), sampled from a patient given nivolumab and ipilimumab in sequence. The receptors were gathered from a human donor with melanoma. The CDR3 runs from the conserved cysteine through the conserved F or W. A D gene is named only where the DNA matches it firmly. Size tells how often a clone was seen (once, few, many) or the class of an expanded clone, and some rows leave it out.

clone size: -
V gene: TRBV10-2
J gene: TRBJ2-2
D gene: TRBD1
CDR3 DNA: TGCGCCAGCACAGGGGGCGCGCCCGGGGAGCTGTTTTTT
CDR3 protein: CASTGGAPGELFF

clone size: -
V gene: TRBV19
J gene: TRBJ2-2
D gene: -
CDR3 DNA: TGTGCCAGTAGTGGGGAGACCCTCCAGTACACCGGGGAGCTGTTTTTT
CDR3 protein: CASSGETLQYTGELFF

clone size: -
V gene: TRBV29-1
J gene: TRBJ2-3
D gene: TRBD2
CDR3 DNA: TGCAGCGTTGAAGGGATGAGGGCAGCGGGAAACACAGATACGCAGTATTTT
CDR3 protein: CSVEGMRAAGNTDTQYF

clone size: medium-sized
V gene: TRBV11-3
J gene: TRBJ2-1
D gene: TRBD2
CDR3 DNA: TGTGCCAGCAGCTTAGACCCGATTCCCTCCGCGGGGGGGCCGAATGAGCAGTTCTTC
CDR3 protein: CASSLDPIPSAGGPNEQFF

clone size: medium-sized
V gene: TRBV11-3
J gene: TRBJ2-1
D gene: -
CDR3 DNA: TGTGCCAGCAGCTTAGATTTGGGGCCGGCGACTAGACACAATGAGCAGTTCTTC
CDR3 protein: CASSLDLGPATRHNEQFF

clone size: large
V gene: TRBV9
J gene: TRBJ2-7
D gene: TRBD1
CDR3 DNA: TGTGCCAGCAGCACAAACCCCGGGACAGCTTCCTACGAGCAGTACTTC
CDR3 protein: CASSTNPGTASYEQYF

clone size: -
V gene: TRBV11-3
J gene: TRBJ2-7
D gene: TRBD1
CDR3 DNA: TGTGCCAGCAGCCCCCATGGGGGACAGGGATCCGAGCAGTACTTC
CDR3 protein: CASSPHGGQGSEQYF

clone size: -
V gene: TRBV5-1
J gene: TRBJ1-3
D gene: -
CDR3 DNA: TGCGCCAGCAGCTTGGCAACCGACAGCGGAAACACCATATATTTT
CDR3 protein: CASSLATDSGNTIYF

clone size: large
V gene: TRBV11-3
J gene: TRBJ1-1
D gene: -
CDR3 DNA: TGTGCCAGCAGCGTCGAGAAGGGATTCAACACTGAAGCTTTCTTT
CDR3 protein: CASSVEKGFNTEAFF

clone size: few
V gene: TRBV6-8
J gene: TRBJ1-3
D gene: -
CDR3 DNA: TGTGCCAGCAGAGACAAAACAGGGATCGGTGGAAACACCATATATTTT
CDR3 protein: CASRDKTGIGGNTIYF

clone size: -
V gene: TRBV9
J gene: TRBJ1-4
D gene: TRBD1
CDR3 DNA: TGTGCCAGCAGCGGACGCGGACAGGGGAGAGATGAAAAACTGTTTTTT
CDR3 protein: CASSGRGQGRDEKLFF

clone size: medium-sized
V gene: TRBV11-3
J gene: TRBJ2-5
D gene: TRBD2
CDR3 DNA: TGTGCCAGCAGCTTGATAGCGGGGGGGTTCGGCGTGACCCAGTACTTC
CDR3 protein: CASSLIAGGFGVTQYF

clone size: -
V gene: TRBV6-8
J gene: TRBJ1-1
D gene: -
CDR3 DNA: TGTGCCAGCAGTTACTCGACGCAGGCGAACACTGAAGCTTTCTTT
CDR3 protein: CASSYSTQANTEAFF

clone size: few
V gene: TRBV4-1
J gene: TRBJ2-7
D gene: TRBD1
CDR3 DNA: TGCGCCAGCAGCCCCACCCGGACAGGGTCCTACGAGCAGTACTTC
CDR3 protein: CASSPTRTGSYEQYF

clone size: large
V gene: TRBV11-3
J gene: TRBJ2-1
D gene: TRBD2
CDR3 DNA: TGTGCCAGCAGCTTAGTAGCGGGGACTAGCGGGAGGGGTAATGAGCAGTTCTTC
CDR3 protein: CASSLVAGTSGRGNEQFF

clone size: medium-sized
V gene: TRBV11-3
J gene: TRBJ2-3
D gene: -
CDR3 DNA: TGTGCCAGCAGCTTGGGGCACGGGGGAAGCACAGATACGCAGTATTTT
CDR3 protein: CASSLGHGGSTDTQYF

clone size: large
V gene: TRBV9
J gene: TRBJ2-2
D gene: -
CDR3 DNA: TGTGCCAGCAGCGTCTCCCCGGACCCCCTCAACACCGGGGAGCTGTTTTTT
CDR3 protein: CASSVSPDPLNTGELFF

clone size: large
V gene: TRBV11-3
J gene: TRBJ2-2
D gene: TRBD1
CDR3 DNA: TGTGCCAGCAGCCGCCGGACAGGTGTGAACACCGGGGAGCTGTTTTTT
CDR3 protein: CASSRRTGVNTGELFF

clone size: medium-sized
V gene: TRBV11-3
J gene: TRBJ2-7
D gene: TRBD2
CDR3 DNA: TGTGCCAGCAGCTTTACTAGCGGGAGTATTTACGAGCAGTACTTC
CDR3 protein: CASSFTSGSIYEQYF

clone size: few
V gene: TRBV9
J gene: TRBJ1-5
D gene: -
CDR3 DNA: TGTGCCAGCAGCGTAGCTACGGGTCAGCCCCAGCATTTT
CDR3 protein: CASSVATGQPQHF

clone size: -
V gene: TRBV18
J gene: TRBJ2-7
D gene: -
CDR3 DNA: TGTGCCAGCTCACCATCACGACTGAGCTCCTACGAGCAGTACTTC
CDR3 protein: CASSPSRLSSYEQYF

clone size: few
V gene: TRBV25-1
J gene: TRBJ2-3
D gene: -
CDR3 DNA: TGTGCCAGCAGTGACGATCTTGGGGCAACAGATACGCAGTATTTT
CDR3 protein: CASSDDLGATDTQYF

clone size: few
V gene: TRBV6-8
J gene: TRBJ1-1
D gene: TRBD1
CDR3 DNA: TGTGCCAGCTTCCCAAGGGACAGGGGGCATGTTTACACTGAAGCTTTCTTT
CDR3 protein: CASFPRDRGHVYTEAFF

clone size: few
V gene: TRBV28
J gene: TRBJ2-1
D gene: -
CDR3 DNA: TGTGCCAGCAGCACCACCTCTAGGTCCCCCTACAATGAGCAGTTCTTC
CDR3 protein: CASSTTSRSPYNEQFF

clone size: few
V gene: TRBV11-3
J gene: TRBJ2-6
D gene: -
CDR3 DNA: TGTGCCAGCAGCTCTCAGGGCTTTGGGGCCAACGTCCTGACTTTC
CDR3 protein: CASSSQGFGANVLTF

clone size: -
V gene: TRBV29-1
J gene: TRBJ2-3
D gene: -
CDR3 DNA: TGCAGCGGATCGGGCCTCCTCACAGATACGCAGTATTTT
CDR3 protein: CSGSGLLTDTQYF

clone size: medium-sized
V gene: TRBV11-3
J gene: TRBJ1-2
D gene: TRBD1
CDR3 DNA: TGTGCCAGCAGCCTCCCTCCGGGACAGAATAACTATGGCTACACCTTC
CDR3 protein: CASSLPPGQNNYGYTF

clone size: -
V gene: TRBV14
J gene: TRBJ2-7
D gene: -
CDR3 DNA: TGTGCCAGCAGCCCGGGGATGGGGAGTCCCTACGAGCAGTACTTC
CDR3 protein: CASSPGMGSPYEQYF

clone size: -
V gene: TRBV19
J gene: TRBJ1-1
D gene: TRBD1
CDR3 DNA: TGTGCCAGTAGTGGGGACAGGGGGCGGGGAACTGAAGCTTTCTTT
CDR3 protein: CASSGDRGRGTEAFF

clone size: medium-sized
V gene: TRBV11-3
J gene: TRBJ2-3
D gene: TRBD2
CDR3 DNA: TGTGCCAGCAGCTCTTCCGGGACTAGCGGGTTTCCGGGCACAGATACGCAGTATTTT
CDR3 protein: CASSSSGTSGFPGTDTQYF

clone size: large
V gene: TRBV6-8
J gene: TRBJ1-1
D gene: TRBD1
CDR3 DNA: TGTGCCATCGCTCCGGGACAGGGAAACACTGAAGCTTTCTTT
CDR3 protein: CAIAPGQGNTEAFF

clone size: few
V gene: TRBV10-3
J gene: TRBJ2-7
D gene: -
CDR3 DNA: TGTGCCATCAGTGAGACTGGGAAACCCTACGAGCAGTACTTC
CDR3 protein: CAISETGKPYEQYF

clone size: few
V gene: TRBV11-3
J gene: TRBJ1-5
D gene: -
CDR3 DNA: TGTGCCAGCAGCCCTGTACGTGTTTCTCAGCCCCAGCATTTT
CDR3 protein: CASSPVRVSQPQHF

clone size: -
V gene: TRBV6-7
J gene: TRBJ1-1
D gene: -
CDR3 DNA: TGTGCCAGCAGTTCGTACACTGAAGCTTTCTTT
CDR3 protein: CASSSYTEAFF

clone size: -
V gene: TRBV6-8
J gene: TRBJ2-3
D gene: TRBD2
CDR3 DNA: TGTGCCAGCAGTTACTCGCCCCGGGACTACACAGATACGCAGTATTTT
CDR3 protein: CASSYSPRDYTDTQYF

clone size: medium-sized
V gene: TRBV11-3
J gene: TRBJ2-1
D gene: TRBD2
CDR3 DNA: TGTGCCAGCAGCTCCCTGTCTTTTTTAGCGGGCGGCAACGATGAGCAGTTCTTC
CDR3 protein: CASSSLSFLAGGNDEQFF

clone size: few
V gene: TRBV6-8
J gene: TRBJ2-1
D gene: TRBD2
CDR3 DNA: TGTGCCAGCAGTTACTCGAGCGGGGGAGGGGATGAGCAGTTCTTC
CDR3 protein: CASSYSSGGGDEQFF

clone size: few
V gene: TRBV6-8
J gene: TRBJ2-1
D gene: TRBD2
CDR3 DNA: TGTGCCAGCAACCGGGGGGGTAGCTCCTACAATGAGCAGTTCTTC
CDR3 protein: CASNRGGSSYNEQFF

clone size: large
V gene: TRBV11-3
J gene: TRBJ2-7
D gene: -
CDR3 DNA: TGTGCCAGCAGCTTGGAGGGGAGAGGGTCCTACGAGCAGTACTTC
CDR3 protein: CASSLEGRGSYEQYF

clone size: -
V gene: TRBV29-1
J gene: TRBJ2-1
D gene: -
CDR3 DNA: TGCAGCGTCCAGGGGCACGGGAGCTCCTACAATGAGCAGTTCTTC
CDR3 protein: CSVQGHGSSYNEQFF